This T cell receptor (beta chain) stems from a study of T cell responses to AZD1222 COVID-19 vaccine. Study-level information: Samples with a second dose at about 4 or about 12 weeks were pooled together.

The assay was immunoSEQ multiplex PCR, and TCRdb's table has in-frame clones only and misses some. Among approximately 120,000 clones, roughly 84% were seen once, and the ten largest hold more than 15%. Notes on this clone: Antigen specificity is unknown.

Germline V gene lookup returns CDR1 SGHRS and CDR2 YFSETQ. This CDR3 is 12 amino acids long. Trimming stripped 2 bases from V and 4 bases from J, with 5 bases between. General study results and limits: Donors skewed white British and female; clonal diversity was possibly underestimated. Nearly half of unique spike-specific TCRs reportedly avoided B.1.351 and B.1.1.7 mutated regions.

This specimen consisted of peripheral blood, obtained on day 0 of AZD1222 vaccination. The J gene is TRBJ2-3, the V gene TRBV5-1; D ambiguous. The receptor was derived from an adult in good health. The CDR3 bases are TGCGCCAGCAGCTTTAAGTCAGATACGCAGTATTTT. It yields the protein CASSFKSDTQYF.